Listed below are T cell receptor beta chains from one sample, sequenced in a study of blood T cell repertoires in COVID-19. Assay used: immunoSEQ multiplex PCR; TCRdb lists only in-frame clones, some missing. The data show some 120,000 clones, with about 89% seen just once and 19% held by the top ten. Sequencing was performed on peripheral blood. Receptor source: a human donor with acute or convalescent COVID-19. The donor label of this sample is uncertain. Both conserved end residues are part of each CDR3. Each record gives: V gene, clone size, J gene, D gene, CDR3 length, CDR3 protein, CDR3 DNA. D genes are given only for firm matches. Some rows have no size entry. The others give once, few or many, or a class for an expanded clone.

>TRBV2|-|TRBJ1-1|TRBD1|16
CASRRRTGGENTEAFF
TGTGCCAGCAGGAGAAGGACAGGGGGGGAGAACACTGAAGCTTTCTTT
>TRBV3-1/TRBV3-2|once|TRBJ2-7|TRBD2|15
CASSQALAGASEQYF
TGTGCCAGCAGCCAGGCGCTAGCGGGAGCTAGCGAGCAGTACTTC
>TRBV9|-|TRBJ1-3|-|17
CASNLKGVANSGNTIYF
TGTGCCAGCAACCTAAAAGGGGTTGCCAACTCTGGAAACACCATATATTTT
>TRBV5-4|-|TRBJ1-3|-|16
CASSSGTTISGNTIYF
TGTGCCAGCAGCTCCGGGACAACGATCTCTGGAAACACCATATATTTT
>TRBV5-4|-|TRBJ1-1|-|14
CASRAADSGTEAFF
TGTGCCAGCAGGGCCGCGGACTCGGGAACTGAAGCTTTCTTT
>TRBV6-2/TRBV6-3|-|TRBJ1-2|-|16
CASSYALGGVDYGYTF
TGTGCCAGCAGTTACGCCTTAGGAGGGGTTGACTATGGCTACACCTTC
>TRBV5-1|-|TRBJ2-5|-|15
CASSLAVRKQETQYF
TGCGCCAGCAGCTTGGCAGTCAGAAAGCAAGAGACCCAGTACTTC
>TRBV6-5|-|TRBJ2-4|-|12
CASEDYLNIQYF
TGTGCCAGCGAGGACTACCTAAACATTCAGTACTTC
>TRBV7-8|-|TRBJ1-5|TRBD1|14
CASSWGQGNQPQHF
TGTGCCAGCAGCTGGGGACAGGGAAATCAGCCCCAGCATTTT
>TRBV6-5|-|TRBJ1-1|-|13
CASSRQVNTEAFF
TGTGCCAGCAGTCGACAGGTGAACACTGAAGCTTTCTTT
>TRBV28|-|TRBJ1-2|-|14
CASSVSSGVIGYTF
TGTGCCAGCAGCGTCTCTAGCGGGGTAATTGGCTACACCTTC
>TRBV28|-|TRBJ2-1|-|16
CASSRLTGVSYNEQFF
TGTGCCAGCAGTCGCTTGACAGGTGTGTCCTACAATGAGCAGTTCTTC
>TRBV2|-|TRBJ1-6|-|13
CASSENRNSPLHF
TGTGCCAGCAGTGAAAACAGGAATTCACCCCTCCACTTT
>TRBV15|once|TRBJ2-3|-|16
CATSRDNALGTDTQYF
TGTGCCACCAGCAGAGATAATGCACTAGGTACAGATACGCAGTATTTT
>TRBV6-5|-|TRBJ2-1|-|15
CASSYLGGEINEQFF
TGTGCCAGCAGTTACCTTGGCGGGGAGATCAATGAGCAGTTCTTC
>TRBV20-1|-|TRBJ1-1|-|11
CSAQLHQGAFF
TGCAGTGCCCAGCTACACCAGGGAGCTTTCTTT
>TRBV3-1/TRBV3-2|-|TRBJ1-2|TRBD1|14
CASSPGTGFYGYTF
TGTGCCAGCAGTCCCGGGACAGGATTCTATGGCTACACCTTC
>TRBV9|-|TRBJ1-3|-|18
CASSVDPHVASFGNTIYF
TGTGCCAGCAGCGTAGACCCCCATGTAGCTAGTTTTGGAAACACCATATATTTT
>TRBV28|-|TRBJ1-2|-|13
CASSLVSYYGYTF
TGTGCCAGCAGTTTAGTTTCCTACTATGGCTACACCTTC
>TRBV6-5|-|TRBJ1-5|TRBD1|15
CASSQTGGSNQPQHF
TGTGCCAGCAGTCAGACAGGGGGCTCAAATCAGCCCCAGCATTTT
>TRBV28|few|TRBJ1-4|-|17
CASTATHGGPANEKLFF
TGTGCCAGCACAGCCACTCACGGGGGGCCCGCTAATGAAAAACTGTTTTTT
>TRBV20-1|-|TRBJ2-7|-|11
CSARFIYEQYF
TGCAGTGCTAGGTTTATTTACGAGCAGTACTTC
>TRBV14|-|TRBJ1-2|-|15
CASSQANSPYFGYTF
TGTGCCAGCAGCCAAGCTAACAGCCCCTATTTTGGCTACACCTTC
>TRBV5-8|-|TRBJ2-2|TRBD2|16
CASSFSGGAGPGELFF
TGTGCCAGCAGCTTTAGCGGGGGGGCCGGACCCGGGGAGCTGTTTTTT
>TRBV29-1|-|TRBJ2-3|TRBD2|18
CSVDGGGARQGPPDTQYF
TGCAGCGTTGATGGCGGGGGGGCCAGGCAGGGCCCCCCAGATACGCAGTATTTT
>TRBV21-1|-|TRBJ2-1|-|20
CASRNGTSGRISRVYNEQFF
TGTGCCAGCAGAAATGGGACTAGCGGGAGGATCTCTAGGGTTTACAATGAGCAGTTCTTC
>TRBV6-5|-|TRBJ2-7|-|12
CASRTDSQVEYF
TGTGCCAGCAGGACGGACTCTCAAGTGGAGTACTTC
>TRBV10-2|-|TRBJ1-4|-|13
CASSERGGEKLFF
TGCGCCAGCAGTGAGAGGGGTGGGGAAAAACTGTTTTTT
>TRBV13|once|TRBJ1-2|TRBD1|17
CASSSPGQGFPYYGYTF
TGTGCCAGCAGCTCCCCGGGACAGGGATTTCCTTACTATGGCTACACCTTC
>TRBV19|-|TRBJ1-5|-|16
CASSRRVLTSNQPQHF
TGTGCCAGTAGCAGGCGGGTTTTAACAAGCAATCAGCCCCAGCATTTT
>TRBV13|-|TRBJ2-3|-|12
CASSSTQGTQYF
TGTGCCAGCAGCTCCACGCAGGGTACGCAGTATTTT
>TRBV30|-|TRBJ1-4|TRBD1|13
CAWSGGTGRKLFF
TGTGCCTGGAGTGGAGGGACAGGGAGGAAACTGTTTTTT
>TRBV19|-|TRBJ1-5|-|11
CASSIPGPQHF
TGTGCCAGTAGCATCCCGGGGCCCCAGCATTTT
>TRBV25-1|-|TRBJ1-5|-|14
CASSVTGLNQPQHF
TGTGCCAGCAGTGTTACAGGGCTCAATCAGCCCCAGCATTTT
>TRBV11-1|-|TRBJ1-1|-|14
CASSLRTENTEAFF
TGTGCCAGCAGCCTCCGGACAGAGAACACTGAAGCTTTCTTT
>TRBV27|-|TRBJ2-1|TRBD2|17
CASSLLRLAADYNEQFF
TGTGCCAGCAGTTTATTAAGACTAGCGGCGGACTACAATGAGCAGTTCTTC
>TRBV19|-|TRBJ2-1|TRBD2|18
CASSRGLAGVGFIDEQFF
TGTGCCAGTAGTCGGGGACTAGCGGGAGTTGGTTTTATCGATGAGCAGTTCTTC
>TRBV29-1|-|TRBJ2-1|TRBD1|14
CSGTSDRDRNEQFF
TGCAGCGGGACATCGGACAGGGACCGCAATGAGCAGTTCTTC
>TRBV18|-|TRBJ1-2|TRBD1|13
CASSGTGGYGYTF
TGTGCCAGCTCAGGGACAGGGGGCTATGGCTACACCTTC
>TRBV27|-|TRBJ1-5|-|16
CASSFLGAGGNQPQHF
TGTGCCAGCAGTTTTTTGGGGGCGGGGGGCAATCAGCCCCAGCATTTT
>TRBV19|-|TRBJ1-5|TRBD1|14
CASTTGGSNQPQHF
TGTGCCAGCACGACAGGGGGTAGCAATCAGCCCCAGCATTTT
>TRBV7-9|-|TRBJ2-7|TRBD1|15
CASRSITGGNREQYF
TGTGCCAGCAGGTCAATAACAGGGGGAAACCGAGAGCAGTACTTC
>TRBV24-1|-|TRBJ2-3|TRBD2|17
CATSDFSLAGSTDTQYF
TGTGCCACCAGTGATTTTTCCCTAGCGGGAAGCACAGATACGCAGTATTTT
>TRBV4-2|once|TRBJ2-7|TRBD1|13
CASSPGQSYEQYF
TGTGCCAGCAGCCCGGGACAGTCCTACGAGCAGTACTTC
>TRBV18|-|TRBJ1-2|TRBD1|15
CASSRSGTELYGYTF
TGTGCCAGCTCACGATCCGGGACAGAGCTTTATGGCTACACCTTC
>TRBV7-9|-|TRBJ2-3|-|13
CASSLVGADTQYF
TGTGCCAGCAGCTTAGTTGGAGCAGATACGCAGTATTTT
>TRBV28|-|TRBJ1-3|-|16
CASSLWAGDSGNTIYF
TGTGCCAGCAGTTTATGGGCAGGGGACTCTGGAAACACCATATATTTT
>TRBV7-3|-|TRBJ2-1|-|15
CASSLADSSYNEQFF
TGTGCCAGCAGCTTAGCGGACAGCTCCTACAATGAGCAGTTCTTC
>TRBV5-1|once|TRBJ1-2|TRBD1|13
CASSLGDRDGYTF
TGCGCCAGCAGCTTGGGGGACAGGGACGGCTACACCTTC